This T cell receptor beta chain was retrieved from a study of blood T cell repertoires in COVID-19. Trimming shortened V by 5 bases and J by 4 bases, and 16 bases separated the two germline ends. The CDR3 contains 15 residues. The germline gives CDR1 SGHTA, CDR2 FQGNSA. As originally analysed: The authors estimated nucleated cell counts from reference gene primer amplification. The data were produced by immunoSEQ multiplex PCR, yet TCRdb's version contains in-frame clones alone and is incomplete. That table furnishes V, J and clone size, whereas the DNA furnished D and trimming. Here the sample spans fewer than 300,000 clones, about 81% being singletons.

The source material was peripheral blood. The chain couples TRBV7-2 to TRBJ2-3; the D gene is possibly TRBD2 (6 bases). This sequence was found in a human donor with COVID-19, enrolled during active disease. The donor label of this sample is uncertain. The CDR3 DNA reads TGTGCCAGCAGCCCAGCGGGCGGCGGGTCAGATACGCAGTATTTT. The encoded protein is CASSPAGGGSDTQYF.